The 20 T cell receptor beta chains in this list originate from one sample, sequenced in a study of TIL therapy for anti-PD-1-resistant metastatic lung cancer. Indicated time point: pre-treatment sample, taken before nivolumab and TIL therapy. The tumor samples were excised metastases, mostly pleural nodules or supraclavicular lymph nodes. Sequencing used immunoSEQ v3. Sequencing was performed with immunoSEQ multiplex PCR; in TCRdb, only in-frame clones are kept and a portion is missing. In the table there are 12,000 or so clones, 58% of which are singletons. The sample in question was tumor tissue, obtained at baseline. These receptors all come from a person aged 25 to 79 with non-small cell lung cancer.

DNA for the CDR3: TGTGCCAGCAGCACGGGACACAACGAGCAGTACTTC. Its translation is CASSTGHNEQYF. This chain joins TRBV7-8 and TRBJ2-7, with D perhaps TRBD1 (6 bases). Per germline, CDR1 SGHVS and CDR2 FQNEAQ. V was clipped by 5 bases and J by 5 bases, with 10 bases between them. This CDR3 is 12 amino acids long.

Relative to its sample, this clone is medium-sized. J is TRBJ2-7 and V is TRBV16, with a possible D match to TRBD1 (5 bases). Germline V gene lookup returns CDR1 KGHSY and CDR2 FQNENV. CDR3 length: 12 residues. The V and J ends lost 2 bases and 10 bases respectively, with 12 bases between them. The CDR3 reads CASSQHQGPQYF. The DNA for the CDR3 is TGTGCCAGCAGCCAACATCAGGGTCCCCAGTACTTC.

CDR3 nucleotide sequence: TGTGCCAGCAGGGAGAGCGGACAGGGGGATTCACCCCTCCACTTT. It is translated as CASRESGQGDSPLHF. This chain uses TRBV2 with TRBJ1-6; TRBD1 matches at 10 bases. CDR1 and CDR2 from the germline V gene are SNHLY and FYNNEI. The CDR3 contains 15 residues. With 6 bases clipped from V and 8 bases from J, the junction kept 7 bases outside the gene matches.

The chain links TRBV18 to TRBJ1-1; maybe TRBD1 (6 bases). The CDR3 contains 15 residues. CDR1 is KGHSH and CDR2 is LQKENI in the germline V gene. V was shortened by 5 bases and J by 4 bases, with 17 bases between the two germline ends. The CDR3 coding sequence is TGTGCCAGCTCAGCATTCAGGGGAGAAGGCACTGAAGCTTTCTTT. Amino acids: CASSAFRGEGTEAFF.

The chain recombines TRBV6-6 with TRBJ1-1; 8 nucleotides align to TRBD1. This CDR3 has 15 amino acids. V was pared by 7 bases and J by 1 base, with 8 bases of the junction left unmatched. Per germline, CDR1 MNHNY and CDR2 SVGAGI (reference sequence). In DNA form, the CDR3 reads TGTGCCAGCAACCCACAGGGGGGAGCGAACACTGAAGCTTTCTTT. It encodes CASNPQGGANTEAFF.

The chain links TRBV9 to TRBJ2-1; D ambiguous. The germline gives CDR1 SGDLS, CDR2 YYNGEE. V lost 4 bases to trimming and J lost 7 bases, with 9 bases between them. This CDR3 spans 12 amino acids. The CDR3 loop is CASSTLQNEQFF. Here the CDR3 DNA reads TGTGCCAGCAGCACTTTACAGAATGAGCAGTTCTTC. Variable domain in full (rest from reference TRBV9 and TRBJ2-1): DSGVTQTPKHLITATGQRVTLRCSPRSGDLSVYWYQQSLDQGLQFLIQYYNGEERAKGNILERFSAQQFPDLHSELNLSSLELGDSALYFCASSTLQNEQFFGPGTRLTVL.

The chain carries TRBV6-5 and TRBJ2-1, with 9 bases that match TRBD2. The J segment lost 5 bases and the V segment lost 10 bases, leaving 9 bases of the junction unmatched. Germline CDR1 is MNHEY and CDR2 is SVGAGI. The CDR3 extends over 14 amino acids. CDR3 nucleotides: TGTGCCACCTCCTTTCGCGGGGGGGACAATGAGCAGTTCTTC. This translates into CATSFRGGDNEQFF.

The V call is TRBV7-8, the J call TRBJ1-2, with D tentatively TRBD1 (6 bases). Germline-derived CDR1 and CDR2 are SGHVS and FQNEAQ. Trimming pared 5 bases from V and 4 bases from J, leaving 14 bases between. This CDR3 contains 14 residues. The CDR3 region is CASSKRDMSYGYTF. The CDR3 nucleotides are TGTGCCAGCAGCAAGAGGGACATGTCCTATGGCTACACCTTC.

The rearrangement links TRBV15 to TRBJ1-5, with D possibly matching TRBD1 (6 bases). CDR1 LNHNV and CDR2 YYDKDF come from the germline V gene (reference sequence). Deletions cut 3 bases from V and 7 bases from J, with 16 bases between. This CDR3 contains 15 residues. Here the CDR3 DNA reads TGTGCCACCAGCAGGGAATCAGGGGAGCAACAGCCCCAGCATTTT. It codes for CATSRESGEQQPQHF.

V usage is TRBV24-1 and J usage is TRBJ2-1; D is ambiguous. V lost 11 bases to trimming and J lost 3 bases, with 4 bases between them. This CDR3 has 10 residues. Germline CDR1 is KGHDR and CDR2 is SFDVKD. CDR3 DNA: TGTGCCATCAACTACAATGAGCAGTTCTTC. Translated, it gives CAINYNEQFF.

The rearrangement uses TRBV10-3 and TRBJ2-7, with 11 bases fitting TRBD2. Per the germline V gene, CDR1 is ENHRY and CDR2 is SYGVKD. Trimming cost V 2 bases and J 4 bases; bases outside gene matches: 7. The CDR3 has 16 residues. In nucleotides, the CDR3 is TGTGCCATCAGTGAGCTAGTAGCGGGGGGGAGTTACGAGCAGTACTTC. Translated: CAISELVAGGSYEQYF.

The DNA for the CDR3 is TGTGCCAGCAGCTTACCCGGGACGGGTTACACAGATACGCAGTATTTT. Translating it yields CASSLPGTGYTDTQYF. The V call is TRBV5-5, the J call TRBJ2-3; D could derive from TRBD1 or TRBD2 (5 bases each). Germline assignment: CDR1 SGHKS and CDR2 YYEKEE (reference sequence). The CDR3 is made up of 16 amino acids. V lost 2 bases and J lost 2, with 15 bases in between.

CDR3 region: CASSQGQALGQFF. The CDR3 region has the DNA TGTGCCAGCAGCCAAGGACAGGCCTTGGGGCAGTTCTTC. The chain employs TRBV7-6 and TRBJ2-1, with 7 bases aligning to TRBD1. V shed 5 bases and J 12 bases; nucleotides not matched to a gene: 10. The CDR3 contains 13 residues. Germline CDR1 and CDR2: SGHVS and FNYEAQ.

This chain connects TRBV5-1 to TRBJ1-6, with 7 positions matching TRBD1. The germline CDR1 and CDR2 sequences are SGHRS and YFSETQ. Germline trimming cut 5 bases from V and 10 bases from J; bases unmatched to any gene: 12. The CDR3 covers 15 residues. The CDR3: CASRSEVGGQSPLHF. In DNA form, the CDR3 reads TGCGCCAGCAGGAGCGAGGTGGGGGGACAGTCACCCCTCCACTTT.

This clone was seen a single time. The genes are TRBV7-8 and TRBJ1-1; unclear D gene. V was trimmed by 5 bases and J by 4 bases, leaving 8 bases between them. CDR3 length: 12 amino acids. Looked up from germline, CDR1 is SGHVS and CDR2 is FQNEAQ. As DNA, the CDR3 is TGTGCCAGCAGCCCCAGGAGCACTGAAGCTTTCTTT. Translated, it gives CASSPRSTEAFF.

This chain links TRBV18 with TRBJ2-7; a weak D match, TRBD1 (5 bases). CDR3 length: 14 amino acids. CDR1 is KGHSH, CDR2 LQKENI, per germline. V was clipped by 0 bases and J by 4 bases, with 10 bases between them. CDR3 region: CASSPPTQVYEQYF. CDR3 nucleotide sequence: TGTGCCAGCTCACCACCGACACAGGTGTACGAGCAGTACTTC. The full variable domain, its missing parts supplied by reference TRBV18 and TRBJ2-7, is NAGVMQNPRHLVRRRGQEARLRCSPMKGHSHVYWYRQLPEEGLKFMVYLQKENIIDESGMPKERFSAEFPKEGPSILRIQQVVRGDSAAYFCASSPPTQVYEQYFGPGTRLTVT.

The CDR3, as DNA: TGTGCCAGCAGTTTATTAGGCGGGAGTTTGTATGAGCAGTTCTTC. It yields the protein CASSLLGGSLYEQFF. The chain employs TRBV28 and TRBJ2-1, with 7 bases aligning to TRBD2. CDR3 length: 15 amino acids. J was trimmed by 8 bases and V by 1 base; bases with no gene match: 8. Germline CDR1 MDHEN, CDR2 SYDVKM.

In this sample, this clone turned up a few times. The genes are TRBV24-1 and TRBJ1-1, with a weak D call TRBD1 (5 bases). The V and J ends lost 0 bases and 4 bases respectively, with 17 bases between them. The CDR3 covers 17 residues. CDR1 is KGHDR, CDR2 SFDVKD, per germline. The CDR3 nucleotides read TGTGCCACCAGTGATTTGCACCCAGATCTGGGGCCCACTGAAGCTTTCTTT. Amino acid sequence: CATSDLHPDLGPTEAFF.

The rearrangement uses TRBV5-6 and TRBJ1-6; D is perhaps TRBD1 (6 bases). The CDR3 sequence is 15 residues long. The V gene's germline CDR1 is SGHDT and CDR2 YYEEEE. The V and J ends lost 4 bases and 10 bases respectively, with 18 bases between them. The DNA of the CDR3 is TGTGCCAGCAGCATAAATACAGGGTCCGGCTCACCCCTCCACTTT. It specifies CASSINTGSGSPLHF.

The CDR3 region is CATSRDRSASGFYEQYF. CDR3 in DNA: TGTGCCACCAGCAGAGATCGATCGGCTAGCGGGTTCTACGAGCAGTACTTC. The gene calls are TRBV15 and TRBJ2-7; 8 bases align to TRBD2. The CDR3 covers 17 residues. The V gene's germline CDR1 is LNHNV and CDR2 YYDKDF (reference sequence). V lost 0 bases, J lost 3 bases, and 10 bases stayed unmatched.